The 11 T cell receptor beta chains in this list originate from one sample, sequenced in a study of T cells after posttransplantation cyclophosphamide. A marrow graft followed busulfan-fludarabine conditioning, with cyclophosphamide on days +3 and +4. Produced via immunoSEQ multiplex PCR; TCRdb's table is partial and in-frame only. The sample contains 1,400 or so clones, none of them singletons. The specimen was PBMCs, collected after an allogeneic stem cell transplant with post-transplant cyclophosphamide. The origin of the receptors is a male patient between 25 and 39 years old who received an allogeneic stem cell transplant from a related donor, was CMV-positive, and had acute GVHD only. Some of the T cells may derive from the graft donor.

This clone is medium-sized by share. The chain employs TRBV9 and TRBJ2-5, with D tentatively TRBD2 (5 bases). The V end was cut by 4 bases, the J end by 4 bases, with 17 bases between. This CDR3 is 15 amino acids long. Germline CDR1 is SGDLS and CDR2 is YYNGEE. CDR3 in DNA: TGTGCCAGCAGCCCCAGAGCCGGGGTTGGAGAGACCCAGTACTTC. Protein: CASSPRAGVGETQYF.

This clone has a count of ten or more. V and J are TRBV9 and TRBJ2-2, with unresolved D. The CDR3 consists of 14 residues. Germline V gene data show CDR1 as SGDLS and CDR2 as YYNGEE. The V end was cut by 0 bases, the J end by 3 bases, with 6 bases between. The CDR3 reads CASSVVPDTGELFF. CDR3 nucleotide sequence: TGTGCCAGCAGCGTAGTACCGGACACCGGGGAGCTGTTTTTT.

This clone was detected ten times or more. The chain links TRBV6-5 to TRBJ2-5, with TRBD1 identical over 7 bases. CDR1 and CDR2 (germline): MNHEY, SVGAGI. CDR3 length: 14 amino acids. V gave up 0 bases and J gave up 3 bases; unmatched junction bases: 1. CDR3 amino acids: CASSYSGQKETQYF. The CDR3 coding sequence is TGTGCCAGCAGTTACTCGGGACAGAAAGAGACCCAGTACTTC.

This clone occurred many times. The chain carries TRBV5-1 and TRBJ2-5; 8 bases match TRBD2. V was pared by 5 bases and J by 1 base, with 10 bases of the junction left unmatched. CDR1 is SGHRS and CDR2 is YFSETQ in the germline V gene. CDR3 length: 16 residues. CDR3 loop: CASRGRGGQSQETQYF. As DNA, the CDR3 is TGCGCCAGCAGGGGCCGGGGGGGCCAGAGCCAAGAGACCCAGTACTTC.

Sample share makes this clone medium-sized (0.01 to 0.1%). This chain uses TRBV27 with TRBJ2-7; maybe TRBD1 (6 bases). With 2 bases removed from V and 5 bases from J, the gap between germline ends came to 19 bases. The CDR3 runs to 16 residues. CDR1 is MNHEY and CDR2 is SMNVEV in the germline V gene (reference sequence). For the CDR3, the DNA is TGTGCCAGCAGTTTAGGAAACAGGGTTTCCAGGGACGAGCAGTACTTC. It encodes CASSLGNRVSRDEQYF.

In its sample, this clone is medium-sized. The genes are TRBV6-6 and TRBJ2-7; 12 nucleotides match TRBD2. Germline loops: CDR1 MNHNY, CDR2 SVGAGI (reference sequence). The CDR3 spans 16 residues. V shed 2 bases, J shed 5 bases, and the junction held 7 bases outside the gene matches. The chain's CDR3 is CASSYSLAGGIDEQYF. The CDR3 region has the DNA TGTGCCAGCAGTTACAGTCTAGCGGGGGGGATCGACGAGCAGTACTTC.

This clone appeared many times. The chain couples TRBV7-6 to TRBJ2-3; D is possibly TRBD2 (7 bases). This CDR3 is built from 14 residues. V dropped 5 bases and J dropped 5 bases, with 14 bases sitting between them. The germline V gene encodes CDR1 SGHVS and CDR2 FNYEAQ. CDR3 region: CASSGGGVRDTQYF. DNA for the CDR3: TGTGCCAGCAGCGGAGGGGGGGTAAGAGATACGCAGTATTTT.

This clone is termed medium-sized. The V gene is TRBV4-2, the J gene TRBJ1-1; D might be TRBD1 (5 bases). From germline, CDR1 is LGHNA and CDR2 YNFKEQ. CDR3 length equals 19 residues. V shed 0 bases and J shed 1 base, with 21 bases lying between them. The CDR3 is CASSQDIPGQGLGNTEAFF. Written as DNA, the CDR3 is TGTGCCAGCAGCCAAGATATCCCAGGGCAAGGCTTGGGGAACACTGAAGCTTTCTTT.

This clone was counted ten times or more. The chain carries TRBV5-6 and TRBJ2-3, with 14 bases matching TRBD2. V shed 4 bases and J 2 bases; nucleotides not matched to a gene: 3. Germline CDR1 and CDR2: SGHDT and YYEEEE. The CDR3 covers 16 residues. CDR3 nucleotides: TGTGCCAGCAGCCGGACTAGCGGGGGGATCACAGATACGCAGTATTTT. Its translation: CASSRTSGGITDTQYF.

There are many counts of this clone. V gene TRBV14 combines with J gene TRBJ1-2; 11 nucleotides align to TRBD1. Germline-derived CDR1 and CDR2 are SGHDN and FVKESK. Unmatched junction bases numbered 2, after V lost 1 base and J lost 4 bases. The CDR3 contains 15 residues. DNA for the CDR3: TGTGCCAGCAGCCAAGCCGGGACAGGGGGCTATGGCTACACCTTC. Its translation is CASSQAGTGGYGYTF.

This clone showed up many times. The chain combines TRBV9 with TRBJ2-3; TRBD2 might be the D (5 bases). The V gene's germline CDR1 is SGDLS and CDR2 YYNGEE. Trimming cost V 3 bases and J 4 bases, with 12 bases left between them. The CDR3 runs to 14 residues. Here the CDR3 DNA reads TGTGCCAGCAGCGGACTCCTAGCCGCAGATACGCAGTATTTT. Translating it yields CASSGLLAADTQYF.